This entry is about one TCR beta chain. In this sample, this clonotype turned up a few times. The antigen this receptor binds is unknown. Per-base qualities were not stored, and no clone one base away is much larger. Every donor in the study was a healthy Caucasian. Three pairs of female monozygotic twins, all aged roughly 18 to 30 years, were included in the twin cohort. Positive isolation kits from Invitrogen were used to isolate CD4+ and CD8+ T cell populations. Library creation used 5' RACE. The instrument was an Illumina HiSeq 2000. Template switching introduced a universal primer binding site; the final cDNA contained a unique molecular identifier, enabling accurate counting of TCR cDNA molecules. Specific primers in the conserved constant-segment region were used to synthesize first-strand cDNA for TCR alpha and beta chains. To control for contamination, each cDNA library was double barcoded with a SMART-Mk sample barcode plus Illumina barcodes. TruSeq adapter sequences and Illumina sample barcodes were added in two successive PCR steps. TCR alpha and beta cDNA libraries were sequenced on the Illumina HiSeq platform with custom primers. The study's own analysis went as follows. Unique molecular identifiers were extracted from raw reads with MiGEC, and CDR3 positions were determined with MiXCR. Recombination models were inferred per individual with the repgenHMM and IGoR tools using an EM algorithm. Shared clonotypes were analyzed with the tcR package in R, and sharing was normalized by the product of cloneset sizes. To study raw recombination free of thymic and clonal selection effects, out-of-frame nonproductive sequences were analyzed. The public sequencing data were trimmed at Q25 with fastp and processed into clonotypes with MiXCR by TCRdb, which kept only in-frame beta chains. For every CDR3 protein sequence, its rows merge into one entry that carries the most common genes and DNA. In this record, the V and J calls reflect TCRdb's handling and not the investigators' own analysis. The sample table contains under 300,000 distinct CDR3 sequences; only one count was recorded for 5.5% to 7.5% of them. 13% to 15% of the sample rests with the top ten.

The sample belongs to a study of identical twins (dated by TCRdb to 2015 to 2016). The study in broad terms: TCR alpha and beta repertoires from monozygotic twins, unrelated adults of various ages and cord blood were deep-sequenced to test whether fetal clonotypes persist. Replicate twin experiments were performed at different times using different library preparation protocols to rule out contamination.

What the work shows at the level of the full study, not this receptor alone: Invariant T cells such as MAIT and iNKT could partly confound zero-insertion analyses, although diverse VJ usage argued against such confounding for most clonotypes. Excess twin sharing in beta out-of-frame sequences was weaker because fewer shared sequences lowered the signal-to-noise ratio. Abundant cord blood beta clonotypes had fewer insertions, young adult naive repertoires showed a similar but weaker trend, and memory repertoires showed no such trend. Because the same donors could not be followed over many years, the conclusions relied on cross-sectional statistical analysis. Compared with coincidental sharing between unrelated individuals, out-of-frame TCR alpha sequences shared between twins showed an excess of sequences with low generation probability. In monozygotic twins, out-of-frame TCR alpha sharing was systematically underestimated by recombination models, although the models agreed with sharing between unrelated individuals.

Taken from cysteine to phenylalanine, the CDR3 has 14 residues. Just CDR3 DNA is preserved here, 42 bases in frame from base 1. The germline V gene (reference sequence) provides CDR1 DFQATT and CDR2 SNEGSKA. V is pruned by 3 bases and J by 2 bases, leaving 6 bases of the junction without a gene match. The sample also formed part of further work on T cells expressing NK-cell markers. The second paper states: TCR beta-chain repertoires were profiled in sorted CD3+CD56+NKG2C+, CD3+CD56+NKG2C- and CD3+CD56-NKG2C+ T-cell subsets from several donors. Among the eight sequenced donors, only one was HCMV-seronegative, while the other seven were HCMV-seropositive. In several experiments an anti-gammadeltaTCR antibody was added to restrict sorting to alphabetaTCR-expressing T cells. In a handful of donors, the dominant CD3+CD56+NKG2C+ clonotypes were among the top 10 CD8+ clonotypes and accounted for roughly 1.0-8% of CD8+ T cells. Those dominant clonotypes were again the most abundant among CD3+CD56-NKG2C+ cells in a few donors, at about 25-60.1%. Whether the expanded NKG2C-expressing T cell clones were specific for HCMV antigens was left unclear. The eight sequenced donors were randomly selected healthy volunteers, three men and five women. To determine HCMV serostatus, a commercial ELISA kit was used to detect HCMV-specific IgG in serum. MIGEC handled demultiplexing of the reads and grouping by UMI, while MiTCR was used to assemble and quantify clonotypes. To remove erroneous sequences, TCR cDNA sequences were retained only when supported by two or more reads. The tcR package was used for downstream repertoire analysis, with clonotypes matched between fractions based on CDR3 nucleotide sequence plus V segment. VDJmatch was used to annotate antigen specificity against VDJdb, with one amino acid substitution allowed in CDR3.

The clonotype comes from a woman between 18 and 30 years old in good health. The sequenced sample consisted of CD8+ T cells sorted from blood. In this chain, TRBV20-1 is recombined with TRBJ2-7; 8 junctional bases match TRBD2. The encoded CDR3 is CSASGLAKTYEQYF. The sequenced DNA: TGCAGTGCTAGCGGACTAGCAAAGACCTACGAGCAGTACTTC.